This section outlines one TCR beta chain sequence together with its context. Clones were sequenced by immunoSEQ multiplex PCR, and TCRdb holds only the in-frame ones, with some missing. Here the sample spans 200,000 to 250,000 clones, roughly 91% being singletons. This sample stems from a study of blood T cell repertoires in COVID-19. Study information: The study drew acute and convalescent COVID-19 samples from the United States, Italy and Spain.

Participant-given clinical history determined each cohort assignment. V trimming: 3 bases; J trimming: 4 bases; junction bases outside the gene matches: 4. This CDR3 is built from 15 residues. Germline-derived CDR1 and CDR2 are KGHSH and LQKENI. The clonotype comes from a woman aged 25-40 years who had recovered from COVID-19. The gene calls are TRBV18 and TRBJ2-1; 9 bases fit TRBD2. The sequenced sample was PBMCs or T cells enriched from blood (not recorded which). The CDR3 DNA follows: TGTGCCAGCTCACCTCAGCGGGAGGTTTACAATGAGCAGTTCTTC. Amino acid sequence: CASSPQREVYNEQFF.